Below are 24 T cell receptor beta chains sequenced from a single sample in a study of glioma-infiltrating T cells after dendritic cell vaccination. Assay used: immunoSEQ multiplex PCR; TCRdb lists only in-frame clones, some missing. The data hold 20,000 or so clones, with 70% to 80% observed a single time. This specimen was blood, taken before dendritic cell vaccination. These receptors were taken from a human donor with glioblastoma.

The rearrangement links TRBV21-1 to TRBJ2-1; the D segment call TRBD1 is taken from the table without a DNA check. TRBV21-1 constitutes a pseudogene. CDR3 length: 18 residues. The CDR3 region is CASSPVALTGSSGHPQFF. Here the CDR3 DNA reads TGTGCCAGCAGCCCCGTGGCCCTGACAGGGTCTTCAGGTCACCCCCAGTTCTTC.

The CDR3 DNA follows: TGCGCCAGCAGCTCGGCAGGGGAATCCTACAATGAGCAGTTCTTC. This encodes CASSSAGESYNEQFF. The chain is built from TRBV5-1 and TRBJ2-1; a weak D match, TRBD1 (6 bases). V was cut by 3 bases and J by 1 base, with 11 bases left in between. The CDR3 has 15 residues. Germline V gene sequence: CDR1 SGHRS, CDR2 YFSETQ. Full variable domain (missing parts from reference TRBV5-1 and TRBJ2-1): KAGVTQTPRYLIKTRGQQVTLSCSPISGHRSVSWYQQTPGQGLQFLFEYFSETQRNKGNFPGRFSGRQFSNSRSEMNVSTLELGDSALYLCASSSAGESYNEQFFGPGTRLTVL.

The chain has TRBV9 and TRBJ2-5; tentatively, D is TRBD2 (6 bases). V lost 3 bases and J 3 bases, leaving 12 bases between the germline ends. Germline lookup yields CDR1 SGDLS and CDR2 YYNGEE. CDR3 length: 14 residues. In DNA, the CDR3 is TGTGCCAGCAGCGAGGGAGGATCTGAAGAGACCCAGTACTTC. Encoded protein: CASSEGGSEETQYF.

This chain connects TRBV27 to TRBJ2-3; 8 bases are shared with TRBD1. This CDR3 has 15 residues. V shed 6 bases, J shed 0 bases, and the junction held 5 bases outside the gene matches. The germline V gene has CDR1 MNHEY and CDR2 SMNVEV (reference sequence). The CDR3 bases are TGTGCCAGCAGATCAGGGGGCTTCAGCACAGATACGCAGTATTTT. Amino acids: CASRSGGFSTDTQYF.

The V and J genes are TRBV27 and TRBJ2-1; weak D call: TRBD2 (6 bases). Trimming took 5 bases from V and 3 from J, leaving 17 bases between them. The CDR3 contains 16 residues. Per germline, CDR1 MNHEY and CDR2 SMNVEV (reference sequence). CDR3 region: CASSTGGSTYYNEQFF. In DNA, the CDR3 is TGTGCCAGCAGTACTGGGGGGTCGACCTACTACAATGAGCAGTTCTTC.

The rearrangement uses TRBV11-2 and TRBJ2-2; the D is unclear. Trimming cost V 4 bases and J 2 bases, with 5 bases left between them. This CDR3 contains 13 residues. Germline V lookup: CDR1 SGHAT, CDR2 FQNNGV. CDR3 bases: TGTGCCAGCAGCTCCAAAAACACCGGGGAGCTGTTTTTT. It encodes CASSSKNTGELFF.

The CDR3 region is CASSRDPRQAETQYF. CDR3 nucleotides: TGTGCCAGCAGTCGTGACCCCAGACAAGCAGAGACCCAGTACTTC. This rearrangement joins TRBV27 to TRBJ2-5; the D is unclear. Germline values: CDR1 MNHEY, CDR2 SMNVEV (reference sequence). The CDR3 covers 15 residues. The V end was cut by 5 bases, the J end by 4 bases, with 17 bases between.

This rearrangement joins TRBV6-4 to TRBJ2-1; TRBD2 matches 9 bases. CDR1 and CDR2 from the germline V gene are MRHNA and SNTAGT. The CDR3 covers 16 residues. Trimming at V came to 2 bases and at J to 6 bases, leaving 8 bases not matched to a gene. CDR3 coding DNA: TGTGCCAGCAGTGACAACCCGGGACTAGCCCCCAATGAGCAGTTCTTC. The encoded protein is CASSDNPGLAPNEQFF.

The V and J genes are TRBV28 and TRBJ1-1; D gene unclear. V lost 3 bases and J lost 7, with 6 bases in between. The CDR3 totals 11 residues. The germline V gene has CDR1 MDHEN and CDR2 SYDVKM. This CDR3 reads CASSFTDEAFF. CDR3 DNA: TGTGCCAGCAGTTTTACAGATGAAGCTTTCTTT.

The rearrangement uses TRBV6-5 and TRBJ2-5; 7 nucleotides match TRBD2. The J segment lost 3 bases and the V segment lost 5 bases, leaving 6 bases of the junction unmatched. The V gene's germline CDR1 is MNHEY and CDR2 SVGAGI. The CDR3 runs to 14 residues. The CDR3 coding sequence is TGTGCCAGCAGTCAAAGGGGAGGGGAAGAGACCCAGTACTTC. It translates to CASSQRGGEETQYF.

The genes are TRBV5-1 and TRBJ2-1; D might be TRBD2 (5 bases). V was shortened by 0 bases and J by 7 bases, with 17 bases between the two germline ends. The CDR3 has 16 amino acids. Germline V lookup: CDR1 SGHRS, CDR2 YFSETQ. The CDR3 protein is CASSLGVRLAENEQFF. CDR3 nucleotides: TGCGCCAGCAGCTTGGGAGTCCGGCTAGCAGAGAATGAGCAGTTCTTC.

This chain connects TRBV19 to TRBJ2-2, with D possibly being TRBD2 (6 bases). The CDR3 consists of 14 residues. Trimming cost V 10 bases and J 1 base, with 13 bases left between them. Germline values: CDR1 LNHDA, CDR2 SQIVND (reference sequence). CDR3 sequence: CAITGDVNTGELFF. The DNA for the CDR3 is TGTGCCATTACGGGGGACGTGAACACCGGGGAGCTGTTTTTT. Full variable domain (missing parts from reference TRBV19 and TRBJ2-2): DGGITQSPKYLFRKEGQNVTLSCEQNLNHDAMYWYRQDPGQGLRLIYYSQIVNDFQKGDIAEGYSVSREKKESFPLTVTSAQKNPTAFYLCAITGDVNTGELFFGEGSRLTVL.

J is TRBJ2-5 and V is TRBV11-2, with a weak D call TRBD2 (7 bases). CDR1 and CDR2 (germline): SGHAT, FQNNGV. V shed 8 bases and J shed 1 base, with 14 bases lying between them. The CDR3 loop spans 14 amino acids. CDR3 amino acids: CASGGGGVQETQYF. Written as DNA, the CDR3 is TGTGCCAGCGGGGGAGGGGGGGTCCAAGAGACCCAGTACTTC.

The rearrangement uses TRBV9 and TRBJ2-3; 13 bases are a match to TRBD2. After removal of 3 bases from V and 4 bases from J, the junction contained 8 bases not matched to a gene. The germline gives CDR1 SGDLS, CDR2 YYNGEE. This CDR3 contains 17 residues. CDR3 sequence: CASSATSGRGGPDTQYF. As DNA, the CDR3 is TGTGCCAGCAGCGCCACTAGCGGGAGGGGGGGGCCAGATACGCAGTATTTT.

This clone has only one observation. The rearrangement joins TRBV11-1 to TRBJ2-7; the D gene is possibly TRBD1 (6 bases). Per germline, CDR1 SGHAT and CDR2 FQDESV (reference sequence). The CDR3 loop spans 13 amino acids. Trimming took off 4 bases at V and 7 bases at J, with 14 bases between the two ends. The CDR3 DNA reads as TGTGCCAGCAGCTGGGGGCCCGCCCGGGAGCAGTACTTC. Protein: CASSWGPAREQYF. The variable domain in full, with the rest retrieved from reference TRBV11-1 and TRBJ2-7, is EAEVAQSPRYKITEKSQAVAFWCDPISGHATLYWYRQILGQGPELLVQFQDESVVDDSQLPKDRFSAERLKGVDSTLKIQPAELGDSAMYLCASSWGPAREQYFGPGTRLTVT.

The chain employs TRBV2 and TRBJ2-7, with D unclear. This CDR3 spans 14 amino acids. Trimming shortened V by 8 bases and J by 6 bases, and 20 bases separated the two germline ends. Looked up from germline, CDR1 is SNHLY and CDR2 is FYNNEI. In DNA form, the CDR3 reads TGTGCCAGCGAACCCCCACTATCCGCCGCCGAGCAGTACTTC. This gives the protein CASEPPLSAAEQYF.

This chain links TRBV7-2 with TRBJ2-5, with TRBD2 identical over 10 bases. This CDR3 is built from 15 residues. Germline CDR1 reads SGHTA; CDR2 reads FQGNSA. V was clipped by 1 base and J by 4 bases; unmatched bases: 3. CDR3 coding DNA: TGTGCCAGCAGCTTAGAACTAGCGGGACGAGAGACCCAGTACTTC. Amino acid sequence: CASSLELAGRETQYF.

This chain connects TRBV5-1 to TRBJ2-5; D remains unclear. The CDR3 contains 15 residues. V was shortened by 0 bases and J by 7 bases, with 16 bases between the two germline ends. CDR1 and CDR2 from the germline V gene are SGHRS and YFSETQ. This chain's CDR3 is CASSLAAFLSGTQYF. CDR3 nucleotide sequence: TGCGCCAGCAGCTTGGCTGCCTTTCTCTCCGGGACCCAGTACTTC. The full variable domain, with the rest looked up from reference TRBV5-1 and TRBJ2-5, is KAGVTQTPRYLIKTRGQQVTLSCSPISGHRSVSWYQQTPGQGLQFLFEYFSETQRNKGNFPGRFSGRQFSNSRSEMNVSTLELGDSALYLCASSLAAFLSGTQYFGPGTRLLVL.

The rearrangement uses TRBV14 and TRBJ2-7; the match to TRBD2 covers 7 bases. This CDR3 comprises 18 residues. V trimming: 7 bases; J trimming: 3 bases; junction bases outside the gene matches: 21. Germline V gene lookup returns CDR1 SGHDN and CDR2 FVKESK. This CDR3 reads CASNKAGRSGTRVYEQYF. For the CDR3, the DNA is TGTGCCAGCAATAAAGCAGGGCGGAGCGGGACCCGAGTCTACGAGCAGTACTTC. Looking up the rest from reference TRBV14 and TRBJ2-7 gives the full variable domain: EAGVTQFPSHSVIEKGQTVTLRCDPISGHDNLYWYRRVMGKEIKFLLHFVKESKQDESGMPNNRFLAERTGGTYSTLKVQPAELEDSGVYFCASNKAGRSGTRVYEQYFGPGTRLTVT.

V usage is TRBV7-3 and J usage is TRBJ2-5; D gene ambiguous. The assigned J gene may be wrong: the sequence end matches TRBJ2-7 better. Germline assignment: CDR1 SGHTA and CDR2 FQGTGA. This CDR3 comprises 14 residues. The CDR3: CASSPSGHSDEQYF. The CDR3 nucleotides read TGTGCCAGCAGCCCATCAGGCCACTCTGACGAGCAGTACTTC.

The chain uses TRBV10-3 and TRBJ2-3, with 9 bases lining up with TRBD2. The CDR3 is made up of 14 amino acids. The germline gives CDR1 ENHRY, CDR2 SYGVKD. V lost 8 bases and J lost 4; bases outside the gene matches: 7. The CDR3 DNA reads TGTGCCATCGCGGGAGGGCCAGGAGCAGATACGCAGTATTTT. This sequence encodes CAIAGGPGADTQYF.

The chain is built from TRBV19 and TRBJ2-7, with D perhaps matching TRBD2 (5 bases). CDR3 length: 13 residues. Germline CDR1 LNHDA, CDR2 SQIVND (reference sequence). Trimming pared 7 bases from V and 3 bases from J, leaving 13 bases between. DNA for the CDR3: TGTGCCAGTATAGGGAGCGGTCTCTACGAGCAGTACTTC. Its translation is CASIGSGLYEQYF.

This clone was counted only a few times. This sample also contains other DNA sequences that code for the same CDR3. The chain combines TRBV7-2 with TRBJ2-1; possibly TRBD2 for D (7 bases). This CDR3 comprises 17 residues. Germline V lookup: CDR1 SGHTA, CDR2 FQGNSA. Trimming removed 1 base at V and 7 bases at J, with 20 bases between. CDR3 nucleotides: TGTGCCAGCAGCTTAGGGGGTTCTGGCCGGGGGGCAAATGAGCAGTTCTTC. Residues: CASSLGGSGRGANEQFF. Complete variable domain (other parts from reference TRBV7-2 and TRBJ2-1): GAGVSQSPSNKVTEKGKDVELRCDPISGHTALYWYRQSLGQGLEFLIYFQGNSAPDKSGLPSDRFSAERTGGSVSTLTIQRTQQEDSAVYLCASSLGGSGRGANEQFFGPGTRLTVL.

The chain is built from TRBV29-1 and TRBJ2-4; tentatively, D is TRBD1 (6 bases). Trimming pared 4 bases from V and 3 bases from J, leaving 10 bases between. Looked up from germline, CDR1 is SQVTM and CDR2 is ANQGSEA. This CDR3 comprises 13 residues. Here the CDR3 reads CSVAAGVKNIQYF. The CDR3 bases are TGCAGCGTTGCGGCAGGGGTCAAAAACATTCAGTACTTC.